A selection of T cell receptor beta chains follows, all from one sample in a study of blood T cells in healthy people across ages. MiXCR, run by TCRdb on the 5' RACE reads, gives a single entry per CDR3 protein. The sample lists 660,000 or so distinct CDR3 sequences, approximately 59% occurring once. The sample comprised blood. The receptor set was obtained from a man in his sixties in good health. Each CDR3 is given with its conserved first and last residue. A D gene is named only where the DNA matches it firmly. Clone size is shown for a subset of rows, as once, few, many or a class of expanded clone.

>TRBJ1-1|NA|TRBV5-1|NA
TGCGCCAGCAGCTTGGATCAGGGTGAAGCTTTCTTT
CASSLDQGEAFF
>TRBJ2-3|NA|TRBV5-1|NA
TGCGCCAGCAGCGTGAGTGGGGTGTGGCTCGATACGCAGTATTTT
CASSVSGVWLDTQYF
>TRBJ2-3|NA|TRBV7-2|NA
TGTGCCAGCAGCTTAGAGGCTAGTATGGTGGATACGCAGTATTTT
CASSLEASMVDTQYF
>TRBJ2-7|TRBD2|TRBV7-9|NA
TGTGCCAGCAGCGCGCATAGCGGGGGTGGGTACGAGCAGTACTTC
CASSAHSGGGYEQYF
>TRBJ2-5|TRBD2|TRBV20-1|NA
TGCAGTGCTAGTTTTAGCGGGGGGGTTCAAGAGACCCAGTACTTC
CSASFSGGVQETQYF
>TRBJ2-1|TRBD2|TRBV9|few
TGTGCCAGCAGCGTAGAGATTAGCGGGGGAAAGGGGGAGCAGTTCTTC
CASSVEISGGKGEQFF
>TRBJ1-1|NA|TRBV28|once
TGTGCCAGCAGTTTTCCGGGGGTAAAGAACACTGAAGCTTTCTTT
CASSFPGVKNTEAFF
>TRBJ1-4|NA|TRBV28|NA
TGTGCCAGCATTCGTGGGGGCTCGAATGAAAAACTGTTTTTT
CASIRGGSNEKLFF
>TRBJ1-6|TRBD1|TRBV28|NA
TGTGCCAGCAGTTCCAGACAGGGGATAGAATCACCCCTCCACTTT
CASSSRQGIESPLHF
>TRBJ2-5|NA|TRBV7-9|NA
TGTGCCAGCAGCTTCGCACTAGGGGCCAAAGAGACCCAGTACTTC
CASSFALGAKETQYF
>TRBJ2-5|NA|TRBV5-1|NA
TGCGCCAGCAAGGAACGGGAGACCCAGTACTTC
CASKERETQYF
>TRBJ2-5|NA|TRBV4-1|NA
TGCGCCAGCAGCCTCAATCCCCCGGGAACCCCGAGGGCCCAGTACTTC
CASSLNPPGTPRAQYF
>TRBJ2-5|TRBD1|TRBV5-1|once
TGCGCCAGCAGCTTGGAAGACAGGGGGCCCGAGACCCAGTACTTC
CASSLEDRGPETQYF
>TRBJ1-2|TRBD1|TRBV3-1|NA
TGTGCCAGCAGCCAAGATCAGGGGACAGGGGGCGGCTACACCTTC
CASSQDQGTGGGYTF
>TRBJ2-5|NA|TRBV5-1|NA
TGCGCCAGCAGCCCCAACGCAGGGGAAAAGACCCAGTACTTC
CASSPNAGEKTQYF
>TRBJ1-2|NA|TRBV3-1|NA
TGTGCCAGCCGTAGGGATAACTATGGCTACACCTTC
CASRRDNYGYTF
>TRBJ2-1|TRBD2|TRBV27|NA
TGTGCCAGCAGTCCCCGGACTAGCTACAATGAGCAGTTCTTC
CASSPRTSYNEQFF
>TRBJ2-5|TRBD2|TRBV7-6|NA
TGTGCCAGCAGCTTAAGATCACTAGCGGGGGGGGGACAACAAGAGACCCAGTACTTC
CASSLRSLAGGGQQETQYF
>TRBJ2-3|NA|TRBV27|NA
TGTGCCAGCAGTTCCCTCCCCAGAGATACGCAGTATTTT
CASSSLPRDTQYF
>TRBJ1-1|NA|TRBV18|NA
TGTGCCAGCTCACCCCCGGGCAATACGAACACTGAAGCTTTCTTT
CASSPPGNTNTEAFF
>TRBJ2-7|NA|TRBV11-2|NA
TGTGCCAGCAGCTTAACACAGTCCTACAATGAGCAGTACTTC
CASSLTQSYNEQYF
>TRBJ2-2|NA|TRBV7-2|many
TGTGCCAGCAGCTTATTGGCCGGACCGAACACCGGGGAGCTGTTTTTT
CASSLLAGPNTGELFF
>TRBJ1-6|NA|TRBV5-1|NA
TGCGCCAGCAGCTTGGATGGGGGGGCCGATTCACCCCTCCACTTT
CASSLDGGADSPLHF
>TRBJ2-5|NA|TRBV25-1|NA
TGTGCCAGCAGTGAATATGGGATCAGGGCTGGGGAGACCCAGTACTTC
CASSEYGIRAGETQYF
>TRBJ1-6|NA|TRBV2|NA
TGTGCCAGCACCCCCACCGCGGATTCACCCCTCCACTTT
CASTPTADSPLHF
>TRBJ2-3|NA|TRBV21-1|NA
TGTGCCAGCAGCAAAGTTATGGGGAATCCAACCCGCACAGATACGCAGTATTTT
CASSKVMGNPTRTDTQYF
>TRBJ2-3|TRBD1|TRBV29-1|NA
TGCAGCGTTGAGGGACAGACCACAGATACGCAGTATTTT
CSVEGQTTDTQYF
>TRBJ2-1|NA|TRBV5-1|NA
TGCGCCAGCAGCTTGGGGACAGCCAGCTCCTACAATGAGCAGTTCTTC
CASSLGTASSYNEQFF
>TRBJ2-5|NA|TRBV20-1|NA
TGCAGTGCGGAGAGGGTCGGGTGGGGAGAGACCCAGTACTTC
CSAERVGWGETQYF
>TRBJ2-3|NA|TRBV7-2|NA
TGTGCCAGCAGACCGCCCACAGATACGCAGTATTTT
CASRPPTDTQYF
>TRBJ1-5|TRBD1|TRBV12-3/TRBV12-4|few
TGTGGCAGCGGGGACAGGGGAAATCAGCCCCAGCATTTT
CGSGDRGNQPQHF
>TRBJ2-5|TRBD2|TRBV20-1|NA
TGCAGTGCTAGAAATAGCGGGGGGGATAATGAGCAGTACTTC
CSARNSGGDNEQYF
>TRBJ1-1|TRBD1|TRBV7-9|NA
TGTGCCAGCAGCCCGGCGACAGGGGGGACTGAAGCTTTCTTT
CASSPATGGTEAFF
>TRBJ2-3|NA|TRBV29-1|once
TGCAGCGTTCTAGGGGGGGGAGGCACAGATACGCAGTATTTT
CSVLGGGGTDTQYF
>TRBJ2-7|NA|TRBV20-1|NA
TGCAGTGCTAGCGTAGGAGGCAGCTCCTACGAGCAGTACTTC
CSASVGGSSYEQYF
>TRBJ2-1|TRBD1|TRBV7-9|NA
TGTGCCAGCAGCTTAGGGGGACAGGGCATCAGAAATGAGCAGTTCTTC
CASSLGGQGIRNEQFF
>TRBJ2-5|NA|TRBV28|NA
TGTGCCAGCACGAACAGGGCTCAAGAGACCCAGTACTTC
CASTNRAQETQYF
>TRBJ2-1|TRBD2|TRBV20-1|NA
TGCAGTGCTAGAAGCGCTGGGCGGGGGGGCCACAATGAGCAGTTCTTC
CSARSAGRGGHNEQFF